A selection of T cell receptor beta chains follows, all from one sample in a study of blood T cells in healthy people across ages. MiXCR, applied by TCRdb to the 5' RACE reads, yields one record per CDR3 protein. The table has around 1,500,000 distinct CDR3 sequences, about 30% seen once. Sequenced sample: blood. These receptors were taken from a woman aged 25 to 39 in good health. The conserved cysteine and the conserved F or W are not part of the CDR3 here. A D gene is named only where the DNA matches it firmly.

d_call: NA; v_call: TRBV3-1; j_call: TRBJ2-7; cdr3_aa: ASSQDRTGYEQY
d_call: NA; v_call: TRBV29-1; j_call: TRBJ1-1; cdr3_aa: SAEAQGPLEAF
d_call: TRBD2; v_call: TRBV20-1; j_call: TRBJ2-7; cdr3_aa: SASDGRLARNEQY
d_call: TRBD2; v_call: TRBV11-2; j_call: TRBJ2-1; cdr3_aa: ASSSRSGSSYNEQF
d_call: TRBD2; v_call: TRBV28; j_call: TRBJ2-7; cdr3_aa: ASSEVGGINYEQY
d_call: NA; v_call: TRBV14; j_call: TRBJ2-5; cdr3_aa: ASIQDSGPQETQY
d_call: NA; v_call: TRBV10-3; j_call: TRBJ2-7; cdr3_aa: AISDSYYEQY
d_call: TRBD1; v_call: TRBV4-1; j_call: TRBJ2-2; cdr3_aa: ASSQDPRGQGGSGELF
d_call: NA; v_call: TRBV24-1; j_call: TRBJ2-7; cdr3_aa: ATTMGGGSEQY
d_call: NA; v_call: TRBV29-1; j_call: TRBJ1-2; cdr3_aa: SVEGIADLKGYT
d_call: TRBD1; v_call: TRBV20-1; j_call: TRBJ2-7; cdr3_aa: SASSDRAYEQY
d_call: NA; v_call: TRBV29-1; j_call: TRBJ2-5; cdr3_aa: SVEGSMEETQY
d_call: NA; v_call: TRBV5-1; j_call: TRBJ1-1; cdr3_aa: ASSPGISTENTEAF
d_call: NA; v_call: TRBV10-3; j_call: TRBJ2-4; cdr3_aa: AISEFGLLKEQY
d_call: NA; v_call: TRBV15; j_call: TRBJ2-3; cdr3_aa: ATSRARDTQY
d_call: TRBD1; v_call: TRBV7-6; j_call: TRBJ1-1; cdr3_aa: ASSPRQGVRNTEAF
d_call: NA; v_call: TRBV11-2; j_call: TRBJ1-1; cdr3_aa: ATGPFMNTEAF
d_call: NA; v_call: TRBV12-3/TRBV12-4; j_call: TRBJ1-5; cdr3_aa: ASSQRGGWGQPQH
d_call: NA; v_call: TRBV29-1; j_call: TRBJ2-3; cdr3_aa: SGHPTVDTQY
d_call: TRBD2; v_call: TRBV18; j_call: TRBJ2-1; cdr3_aa: ASSLASGYSEQF
d_call: NA; v_call: TRBV7-2; j_call: TRBJ1-2; cdr3_aa: ASSLGGYSYGYT
d_call: NA; v_call: TRBV25-1; j_call: TRBJ1-2; cdr3_aa: ASSEGRGGYT
d_call: NA; v_call: TRBV7-9; j_call: TRBJ1-5; cdr3_aa: ASSLDSTQPQH
d_call: TRBD2; v_call: TRBV5-5; j_call: TRBJ2-3; cdr3_aa: ASSFPSGGARDAQY
d_call: TRBD2; v_call: TRBV20-1; j_call: TRBJ2-1; cdr3_aa: SARQTSGGKPEQF
d_call: TRBD2; v_call: TRBV11-2; j_call: TRBJ2-1; cdr3_aa: ASSFSSLAATYNEQF
d_call: TRBD2; v_call: TRBV5-1; j_call: TRBJ2-1; cdr3_aa: AGSLRTSGDNEQF
d_call: NA; v_call: TRBV7-9; j_call: TRBJ2-6; cdr3_aa: ASSGLTGSISGANVLT
d_call: NA; v_call: TRBV7-9; j_call: TRBJ1-1; cdr3_aa: ASSSRSLRINTEAF
d_call: TRBD1; v_call: TRBV5-6; j_call: TRBJ2-7; cdr3_aa: ASSFYRGSRDEQY
d_call: NA; v_call: TRBV5-1; j_call: TRBJ1-2; cdr3_aa: ASSSGPGGSYGYT
d_call: NA; v_call: TRBV29-1; j_call: TRBJ1-1; cdr3_aa: SVARGSSEAF
d_call: NA; v_call: TRBV3-1; j_call: TRBJ2-7; cdr3_aa: ASSRGGGPTYEQY